This T cell receptor (beta chain) was profiled in a study of CD8 T cells in ankylosing spondylitis. Points from the study as a whole: Researchers report that disease-linked clones proved CD8+ and relatively rare in peripheral blood. From matched ankylosing spondylitis synovial fluid, disease-linked clones were reportedly recovered at significantly enriched levels. Blood of patients with ankylosing spondylitis appeared to be characterized by a TCR beta motif of several highly homologous variants.

As regards this clonotype: The target antigen is unknown.

Using quantitative 5'-RACE with molecular barcodes, the authors made TCR beta libraries. TCRdb re-derived calls from the 5' RACE reads in MiXCR, one entry per CDR3 protein. The sample includes roughly 370,000 distinct CDR3 sequences, approximately 20% of them seen just once. The sequence was obtained from a male donor with ankylosing spondylitis. The sequencing sample was made of blood, either unsorted or a sorted T cell fraction (not recorded which).

The CDR3 DNA reads TGTGCCAGCAGGGGGACGTGGGATAATTCACCCCTCCACTTT. The encoded protein is CASRGTWDNSPLHF. The chain links TRBV12-3 or TRBV12-4 to TRBJ1-6; possibly TRBD1 for D (5 bases). This CDR3 is built from 14 residues. V lost 6 bases and J lost 5, with 11 bases in between.